The 15 T cell receptor beta chains below come from one sample, sequenced in a study of cytomegalovirus exposure and HLA in healthy donors. 60 Vbeta and 13 Jbeta primers were used in PCR. Sequenced by immunoSEQ multiplex PCR; TCRdb stores in-frame clones only, minus some. The repertoire holds 90,000 to 120,000 clones, with around three quarters as singletons. The sequenced sample consisted of PBMCs. Receptor source: a woman in her forties in good health and CMV-seronegative.

The chain combines TRBV6-1 with TRBJ1-2; a weak D match, TRBD1 (6 bases). This CDR3 region has 13 residues. Trimming cost V 5 bases and J 8 bases, with 15 bases left between them. Germline V CDR1 and CDR2: MNHNS, SASEGT. Here the CDR3 reads CASSPSGDPGYTF. CDR3 nucleotides: TGTGCCAGCAGTCCCTCAGGGGATCCGGGCTACACCTTC.

A remark on this clone: The sample carries other DNA sequences with the same CDR3. V is TRBV9 and J is TRBJ2-3; 8 nucleotides line up with TRBD2. Per the germline V gene, CDR1 is SGDLS and CDR2 is YYNGEE. The CDR3 sequence is 16 residues long. V was clipped by 0 bases and J by 3 bases; unmatched bases: 6. The CDR3 bases are TGTGCCAGCAGCGTAGTATCAGGCGGGAGGACAGATACGCAGTATTTT. As protein: CASSVVSGGRTDTQYF. Full variable domain (rest looked up from reference TRBV9 and TRBJ2-3): DSGVTQTPKHLITATGQRVTLRCSPRSGDLSVYWYQQSLDQGLQFLIQYYNGEERAKGNILERFSAQQFPDLHSELNLSSLELGDSALYFCASSVVSGGRTDTQYFGPGTRLTVL.

In its sample, this clone was seen once. The rearrangement joins TRBV6-1 to TRBJ1-2, with D unresolved. The length of the CDR3 is 13 residues. Germline V gene sequence: CDR1 MNHNS, CDR2 SASEGT. Deletions cut 6 bases from V and 2 bases from J, with 10 bases between. CDR3 DNA: TGTGCCAGCAGCACGGGTGGAAACTATGGCTACACCTTC. Its translation is CASSTGGNYGYTF.

This chain links TRBV15 with TRBJ2-7; perhaps TRBD1 as D (6 bases). This CDR3 is built from 16 residues. Germline V gene sequence: CDR1 LNHNV, CDR2 YYDKDF (reference sequence). V shed 4 bases and J shed 3 bases, with 19 bases lying between them. CDR3 sequence: CATSTDEQGFGYEQYF. Here the CDR3 DNA reads TGTGCCACCAGCACAGACGAACAGGGTTTCGGCTACGAGCAGTACTTC.

The genes are TRBV10-3 and TRBJ2-5, with 8 bases identical to TRBD2. V shed 10 bases and J 5 bases; nucleotides not matched to a gene: 9. This CDR3 contains 13 residues. The germline V gene encodes CDR1 ENHRY and CDR2 SYGVKD. CDR3 amino acids: CATGGGLGETQYF. Written as DNA, the CDR3 is TGTGCCACCGGGGGGGGGCTCGGGGAGACCCAGTACTTC.

The chain is built from TRBV30 and TRBJ2-7; 8 bases line up with TRBD2. V lost 3 bases, J lost 7 bases, and 8 bases stayed unmatched. The CDR3 has 13 amino acids. Germline values: CDR1 GTSNPN, CDR2 SVGIG (reference sequence). CDR3 nucleotides: TGTGCCTGGAGGCGGCTAGCGGGTAGGGAGCAGTACTTC. It is translated as CAWRRLAGREQYF.

Only a few counts were recorded for this clone. This chain connects TRBV28 to TRBJ2-6; weak D call: TRBD1 (6 bases). Trimming shortened V by 7 bases and J by 1 base, and 20 bases separated the two germline ends. CDR1 MDHEN and CDR2 SYDVKM come from the germline V gene. The CDR3 length is 18 residues. In DNA, the CDR3 is TGTGCCAGCACCCAACAACAGGGAGCAGGATCTGGGGCCAACGTCCTGACTTTC. It is translated as CASTQQQGAGSGANVLTF.

This chain connects TRBV28 to TRBJ1-2; 8 bases agree with TRBD1. Germline CDR1 MDHEN, CDR2 SYDVKM. The V gene end was trimmed by 6 bases and the J gene end by 4 bases; junction bases not matched to a gene: 10. The CDR3 contains 15 residues. The DNA of the CDR3 is TGTGCCAGCAGGGGGCAGGGACAGGCCCTCTATGGCTACACCTTC. Translation gives CASRGQGQALYGYTF.

The chain has TRBV27 and TRBJ1-6; TRBD1 agrees at 8 bases. The CDR3 extends over 14 amino acids. CDR1 MNHEY and CDR2 SMNVEV come from the germline V gene (reference sequence). Trimming took 5 bases from V and 9 from J; bases not matched to a gene: 6. CDR3: CASSVDRVGSPLHF. The CDR3 DNA is TGTGCCAGCAGTGTGGACAGGGTTGGTTCACCCCTCCACTTT.

The chain recombines TRBV7-2 with TRBJ2-7; 13 bases agree with TRBD2. Trimming took 5 bases from V and 2 from J; bases not matched to a gene: 9. Germline CDR1 is SGHTA and CDR2 is FQGNSA. This CDR3 is 17 amino acids long. Here the CDR3 DNA reads TGTGCCAGCAGCACCCGGACTAGCGGGGGCCGGACCTACGAGCAGTACTTC. Translating it yields CASSTRTSGGRTYEQYF.

This clone was counted a single time. V is TRBV6-5 and J is TRBJ2-3; a weak D match, TRBD1 (6 bases). Germline V gene data show CDR1 as MNHEY and CDR2 as SVGAGI. Trimming pared 4 bases from V and 1 base from J, leaving 12 bases between. This CDR3 region has 15 residues. CDR3 nucleotide sequence: TGTGCCAGCAGTTCCCCGACAGGACGCACAGATACGCAGTATTTT. Its translation is CASSSPTGRTDTQYF.

This clone occurred a few times. The chain links TRBV19 to TRBJ2-3, with 10 bases matching TRBD2. From germline, CDR1 is LNHDA and CDR2 SQIVND (reference sequence). The CDR3 consists of 16 residues. The V and J ends lost 6 bases and 6 bases, in that order; junction bases with no gene match: 12. The CDR3 loop reads CASSPRLAGDGDTQYF. The CDR3 nucleotides read TGTGCCAGTAGCCCCCGCCTAGCGGGAGACGGGGATACGCAGTATTTT.

This clone was observed a few times. The gene calls are TRBV18 and TRBJ2-1; D perhaps matches TRBD2 (7 bases). Germline-derived CDR1 and CDR2 are KGHSH and LQKENI. The length of the CDR3 is 15 residues. Trimming stripped 6 bases from V and 7 bases from J, with 19 bases between. The CDR3 nucleotides read TGTGCCAGCTCTCCCCGAGGGGGGGCGGCGAATGAGCAGTTCTTC. Residues: CASSPRGGAANEQFF. The complete variable domain, with remaining parts taken from reference TRBV18 and TRBJ2-1, reads NAGVMQNPRHLVRRRGQEARLRCSPMKGHSHVYWYRQLPEEGLKFMVYLQKENIIDESGMPKERFSAEFPKEGPSILRIQQVVRGDSAAYFCASSPRGGAANEQFFGPGTRLTVL.

The rearrangement uses TRBV30 and TRBJ1-1; no reliable D call. Germline assignment: CDR1 GTSNPN and CDR2 SVGIG (reference sequence). This CDR3 region has 14 residues. V gave up 2 bases and J gave up 1 base, with 11 bases separating them. CDR3 sequence reads: CAWSTGLGNTEAFF. CDR3 DNA: TGTGCCTGGAGTACCGGTCTTGGGAACACTGAAGCTTTCTTT. The whole variable domain, filled in from reference TRBV30 and TRBJ1-1, reads SQTIHQWPATLVQPVGSPLSLECTVEGTSNPNLYWYRQAAGRGLQLLFYSVGIGQISSEVPQNLSASRPQDRQFILSSKKLLLSDSGFYLCAWSTGLGNTEAFFGQGTRLTVV.

The chain uses TRBV5-1 and TRBJ2-1, with 8 bases identical to TRBD1. There are 13 residues in the CDR3. Looked up from germline, CDR1 is SGHRS and CDR2 is YFSETQ. The V gene end was trimmed by 2 bases and the J gene end by 7 bases; junction bases not matched to a gene: 2. The CDR3 coding sequence is TGCGCCAGCAGCTTCAACAGGGGGAATGAGCAGTTCTTC. Translating it yields CASSFNRGNEQFF.